This T cell receptor beta chain was documented in a study of post-analysis software for immune sequencing data. Deletions cut 3 bases from V and 3 bases from J, with 10 bases between. The CDR3 has 14 amino acids. Looked up from germline, CDR1 is SEHNR and CDR2 is FQNEAQ (reference sequence). Overall study results and limits: Patients carried roughly 5 TRBV segments more frequently than controls did, and TRBV5-6, TRBV5-1 and TRBV20-1 were among them. Analysis by F measure revealed that same-batch samples clustered strongly together.

The count of this clonotype is one. Its antigen is currently unknown. Presence of unique molecular identifiers characterized the TCR beta cDNA libraries. From the PCR reads, TCRdb called clonotypes with MiXCR, one entry per CDR3 protein. The sample contains under 200,000 distinct CDR3 sequences, under 40% of which appear only once. Sequencing used blood, obtained after autologous hematopoietic stem cell transplantation. The chain recombines TRBV7-9 with TRBJ2-3; D call uncertain. The TCR sequence derives from a girl aged 5 to 17 with multiple sclerosis. The CDR3 coding sequence is TGTGCCAGCAGCTTGCGGCAGAAGACAGATACGCAGTATTTT. Translation: CASSLRQKTDTQYF.